Presented here are 29 T cell receptor beta chains from one specimen sequenced in a study of blood T cell repertoires in COVID-19. Libraries were prepared by immunoSEQ multiplex PCR; TCRdb keeps only in-frame clonotypes and omits some of them. Altogether around 90,000 clones are present, 75% to 90% being singletons, with the ten largest covering roughly 20%. The specimen was peripheral blood. The receptor source for this set is a human donor in a cohort sampled during active COVID-19.

As DNA, the CDR3 is TGTGCCAGCTCACCTAGGCGCTCTTTGGGGGGATTATACGAGCAGTACTTC. Translated: CASSPRRSLGGLYEQYF. This chain joins TRBV18 and TRBJ2-7, with a tentative D call TRBD2 (6 bases). The CDR3 extends over 17 amino acids. V gave up 3 bases and J gave up 4 bases, with 22 bases separating them. Germline CDR1 is KGHSH and CDR2 is LQKENI.

The chain has TRBV30 and TRBJ1-2; the D gene is possibly TRBD1 (6 bases). The CDR3 totals 11 residues. The V end was cut by 6 bases, the J end by 3 bases, with 8 bases between. Germline-derived CDR1 and CDR2 are GTSNPN and SVGIG (reference sequence). The CDR3 DNA reads TGTGCCTGCAGGGGAGACTATGGCTACACCTTC. As protein: CACRGDYGYTF.

The chain employs TRBV10-3 and TRBJ2-6; TRBD1 is a possible D gene (5 bases). Trimming stripped 2 bases from V and 0 bases from J, with 14 bases between. CDR3 length: 18 amino acids. In germline, CDR1 is ENHRY, CDR2 SYGVKD. The CDR3 sequence is CAISERGLFLSGANVLTF. Written as DNA, the CDR3 is TGTGCCATCAGTGAGAGGGGCCTCTTCCTCTCTGGGGCCAACGTCCTGACTTTC.

The chain uses TRBV7-2 and TRBJ2-1; 7 bases align to TRBD2. The J segment lost 10 bases and the V segment lost 5 bases, leaving 11 bases of the junction unmatched. This CDR3 has 14 residues. The germline gives CDR1 SGHTA, CDR2 FQGNSA. Written as DNA, the CDR3 is TGTGCCAGCAGCCCTAGCGGTCTCTCGGGGGAGCAGTTCTTC. It is translated as CASSPSGLSGEQFF.

The chain recombines TRBV6-5 with TRBJ1-2; no firm D call. Germline CDR1 and CDR2: MNHEY and SVGAGI. Trimming removed 3 bases at V and 2 bases at J, with 13 bases between. The length of the CDR3 is 15 residues. This CDR3 reads CASSYDPSANYGYTF. Written as DNA, the CDR3 is TGTGCCAGCAGTTATGATCCGTCAGCGAACTATGGCTACACCTTC.

This clone was found once. The chain employs TRBV9 and TRBJ2-7, with D tentatively TRBD1 (6 bases). CDR3 length: 14 residues. The germline V gene encodes CDR1 SGDLS and CDR2 YYNGEE. V was trimmed by 2 bases and J by 0 bases, leaving 9 bases between them. CDR3 nucleotide sequence: TGTGCCAGCAGCGTCCTGGACAGCTCCTACGAGCAGTACTTC. This codes for CASSVLDSSYEQYF.

The chain employs TRBV28 and TRBJ2-7; no firm D call. Per germline, CDR1 MDHEN and CDR2 SYDVKM. The CDR3 is 11 amino acids. Deletions cut 3 bases from V and 5 bases from J, with 5 bases between. CDR3 nucleotides: TGTGCCAGCAGTTTTGTCAACGAGCAGTACTTC. It is translated as CASSFVNEQYF.

The chain combines TRBV7-9 with TRBJ1-1, with D hard to call. Looked up from germline, CDR1 is SEHNR and CDR2 is FQNEAQ (reference sequence). The CDR3 covers 11 residues. Between the trimmed V and J ends, which lost 4 bases and 7 bases, there was a span of 7 bases. The CDR3 nucleotides are TGTGCCAGCAGCTCGCGGGTTGAAGCTTTCTTT. This encodes CASSSRVEAFF.

J is TRBJ1-6 and V is TRBV3-1 (or the pseudogene TRBV3-2); D gene uncertain. Trimming took off 4 bases at V and 9 bases at J, with 7 bases between the two ends. CDR1 is LGHDT, CDR2 YNNKEL, per germline (reference sequence). This CDR3 spans 12 amino acids. The CDR3 here is CASSPLGSPLHF. The CDR3 DNA reads TGTGCCAGCAGCCCACTTGGTTCACCCCTCCACTTT.

The chain recombines TRBV5-1 with TRBJ1-5; D may be TRBD1 (5 bases). The germline V and J ends were trimmed by 0 bases and 5 bases, with 12 bases remaining between them. The CDR3 has 15 amino acids. Germline CDR1 reads SGHRS; CDR2 reads YFSETQ. CDR3: CASSLARQFHQPQHF. DNA of the CDR3: TGCGCCAGCAGCTTGGCCCGACAGTTCCATCAGCCCCAGCATTTT.

The V and J genes are TRBV6-5 and TRBJ1-1, with 9 bases that match TRBD1. The CDR3 consists of 15 residues. Per germline, CDR1 MNHEY and CDR2 SVGAGI. V gave up 7 bases and J gave up 5 bases; unmatched junction bases: 11. This chain's CDR3 is CASNRRRTGETEAFF. DNA for the CDR3: TGTGCCAGCAATAGGCGAAGGACAGGGGAAACTGAAGCTTTCTTT.

V gene TRBV28 combines with J gene TRBJ2-7; TRBD1 is a possible D gene (6 bases). The CDR3 covers 17 residues. CDR1 is MDHEN and CDR2 is SYDVKM in the germline V gene. Between the trimmed V and J ends, which lost 10 bases and 3 bases, there was a span of 28 bases. CDR3 in amino acids: CATHYEGWGPPVYEQYF. CDR3 coding DNA: TGTGCCACCCATTATGAGGGGTGGGGGCCTCCGGTCTACGAGCAGTACTTC.

The rearrangement joins TRBV5-6 to TRBJ2-5; 10 bases match TRBD1. In germline, CDR1 is SGHDT, CDR2 YYEEEE. CDR3 length equals 15 residues. The V and J ends lost 3 bases and 6 bases, in that order; junction bases with no gene match: 8. In DNA, the CDR3 is TGTGCCAGCAGCTATGAACCGGGACAGGGGAAGACCCAGTACTTC. Translation: CASSYEPGQGKTQYF.

The chain couples TRBV5-1 to TRBJ1-1, with D uncertain. Germline V gene sequence: CDR1 SGHRS, CDR2 YFSETQ. Trimming shortened V by 4 bases and J by 3 bases, and 13 bases separated the two germline ends. CDR3 length: 14 residues. CDR3 sequence reads: CASSLEAGYTEAFF. The CDR3 region has the DNA TGCGCCAGCAGCCTAGAGGCGGGATACACTGAAGCTTTCTTT.

This sequence joins TRBV5-4 and TRBJ1-4, with D uncertain. CDR1 and CDR2 from the germline V gene are SGHNT and YYREEE (reference sequence). This CDR3 has 13 residues. Trimming removed 4 bases from V and 0 bases from J, with 4 bases in between. In nucleotides, the CDR3 is TGTGCCAGCAGCCCGTCAACTAATGAAAAACTGTTTTTT. This sequence encodes CASSPSTNEKLFF.

The V call is TRBV25-1, the J call TRBJ1-5; D is uncertain. The germline V gene encodes CDR1 MGHDK and CDR2 SYGVNS. V lost 3 bases and J 2 bases, leaving 8 bases between the germline ends. This CDR3 spans 14 amino acids. CDR3 coding DNA: TGTGCCAGCAGTGACCTTAGTGGCAATCAGCCCCAGCATTTT. Encoded protein: CASSDLSGNQPQHF. Together with reference TRBV25-1 and TRBJ1-5, the CDR3 gives the full variable domain: EADIYQTPRYLVIGTGKKITLECSQTMGHDKMYWYQQDPGMELHLIHYSYGVNSTEKGDLSSESTVSRIRTEHFPLTLESARPSHTSQYLCASSDLSGNQPQHFGDGTRLSIL.

The genes are TRBV7-9 and TRBJ2-7, with D possibly TRBD2 on 6 matching bases. V was cut by 5 bases and J by 4 bases, with 12 bases left in between. This CDR3 has 13 residues. Germline V lookup: CDR1 SEHNR, CDR2 FQNEAQ (reference sequence). CDR3 amino acids: CASSQGGTYEQYF. CDR3 nucleotides: TGTGCCAGCAGCCAAGGCGGGACTTACGAGCAGTACTTC.

This chain connects TRBV30 to TRBJ1-2; TRBD1 might be the D (5 bases). CDR1 is GTSNPN, CDR2 SVGIG, per germline (reference sequence). The V gene lost 5 bases and the J gene lost 7 bases, with 14 bases spanning the gap. This CDR3 comprises 12 residues. The CDR3, as DNA: TGTGCCTGGCTGCGGGGGTACAGTGGCTACACCTTC. Encoded protein: CAWLRGYSGYTF. Supplemented by reference TRBV30 and TRBJ1-2, the full variable domain reads SQTIHQWPATLVQPVGSPLSLECTVEGTSNPNLYWYRQAAGRGLQLLFYSVGIGQISSEVPQNLSASRPQDRQFILSSKKLLLSDSGFYLCAWLRGYSGYTFGSGTRLTVV.

This clone was counted a few times. The chain joins TRBV10-3 to TRBJ1-4; 9 bases are a match to TRBD1. The CDR3 length is 15 residues. Trimming at V came to 0 bases and at J to 10 bases, leaving 6 bases not matched to a gene. Germline CDR1 ENHRY, CDR2 SYGVKD. The CDR3 sequence: CAISESGTGQGKLFF. As DNA, the CDR3 is TGTGCCATCAGTGAGTCCGGGACAGGGCAGGGAAAACTGTTTTTT.

In its sample, this clone was seen a few times. The chain recombines TRBV10-2 with TRBJ2-7; 7 positions match TRBD2. In germline, CDR1 is WSHSY, CDR2 SAAADI. CDR3 length: 14 residues. V shed 0 bases and J 6 bases; nucleotides not matched to a gene: 5. The CDR3 protein is CASSESRREGEQYF. For the CDR3, the DNA is TGCGCCAGCAGTGAGTCTCGGAGGGAGGGCGAGCAGTACTTC.

In this sample, this clone turned up once. CDR3 nucleotide sequence: TGTGCCAGCAACATGGACAGCACTTCTGGAAACACCATATATTTT. As protein: CASNMDSTSGNTIYF. The chain joins TRBV11-2 to TRBJ1-3; D possibly corresponds to TRBD1 (6 bases). Trimming took 7 bases from V and 1 from J, leaving 14 bases between them. CDR3 length equals 15 residues. Germline V gene sequence: CDR1 SGHAT, CDR2 FQNNGV.

This clone was observed a single time. V and J are TRBV5-8 and TRBJ1-2; D is uncertain. V was clipped by 0 bases and J by 0 bases, with 9 bases between them. This CDR3 comprises 15 residues. CDR1 is SGHTS, CDR2 YDEGEE, per germline. In nucleotides, the CDR3 is TGTGCCAGCAGCTTGGGCGGCTTAGCTAACTATGGCTACACCTTC. Translated: CASSLGGLANYGYTF.

The V gene is TRBV10-3, the J gene TRBJ2-3; 11 bases map to TRBD2. With V trimmed by 6 bases and J by 0 bases, 11 bases remained unmatched. The V gene's germline CDR1 is ENHRY and CDR2 SYGVKD. The CDR3 length is 18 residues. The CDR3 reads CAISQGRPSGRSTDTQYF. The CDR3 DNA reads TGTGCCATCAGCCAAGGCCGTCCTAGCGGGAGGAGCACAGATACGCAGTATTTT.

There are a few counts of this clone. The chain recombines TRBV11-3 with TRBJ2-7; 9 positions agree with TRBD2. The CDR3 consists of 18 residues. J gave up 2 bases and V 4 bases, and 15 bases lay outside the gene matches. The germline gives CDR1 SGHNT, CDR2 YENEEA. The CDR3 nucleotides are TGTGCCAGCAGCTCGAAAGAACCACCGGGACTAGCTGCCTACGAGCAGTACTTC. Translated: CASSSKEPPGLAAYEQYF.

This sequence joins TRBV28 and TRBJ1-5; 8 bases agree with TRBD1. Looked up from germline, CDR1 is MDHEN and CDR2 is SYDVKM. The CDR3 spans 14 residues. Trimming removed 5 bases from V and 6 bases from J; junction bases left unmatched: 6. CDR3 bases: TGTGCCAGCAGTAGGACAGGGTATGGTCAGCCCCAGCATTTT. It codes for CASSRTGYGQPQHF.

This clone was detected once. The V and J genes are TRBV28 and TRBJ2-7; 7 bases agree with TRBD2. V dropped 4 bases and J dropped 2; count of bases not matched to a gene: 11. The CDR3 is 16 residues long. Germline V gene lookup returns CDR1 MDHEN and CDR2 SYDVKM. The CDR3 DNA reads TGTGCCAGCAGTTCCCGCGTGAGGCTAGCGGCCTACGAGCAGTACTTC. It specifies CASSSRVRLAAYEQYF.

The chain has TRBV9 and TRBJ1-1; the D is unclear. The V gene lost 0 bases and the J gene lost 5 bases, with 8 bases spanning the gap. The CDR3 length is 13 residues. Germline CDR1 is SGDLS and CDR2 is YYNGEE. In nucleotides, the CDR3 is TGTGCCAGCAGCGTAGAGGGAGGGACTGAAGCTTTCTTT. This encodes CASSVEGGTEAFF.

V usage is TRBV7-9 and J usage is TRBJ2-4, with 8 nucleotides matching TRBD2. Germline assignment: CDR1 SEHNR and CDR2 FQNEAQ (reference sequence). J lost 9 bases, V lost 5 bases, and 9 bases had no gene match. The CDR3 sequence is 14 residues long. The CDR3 nucleotides read TGTGCCAGCAGCCTTAGCGGGACTACGAGCATTCAGTACTTC. Protein sequence: CASSLSGTTSIQYF.

This sequence joins TRBV1 and TRBJ2-4; TRBD2, as called in the table, went unchecked against the DNA. TRBV1 is recorded as a pseudogene. CDR3 size: 16 residues. The CDR3 loop is CTSSREGGRWSNIQYF. For the CDR3, the DNA is TGCACCAGCAGCCGAGAGGGGGGGAGATGGTCGAACATTCAGTACTTC.